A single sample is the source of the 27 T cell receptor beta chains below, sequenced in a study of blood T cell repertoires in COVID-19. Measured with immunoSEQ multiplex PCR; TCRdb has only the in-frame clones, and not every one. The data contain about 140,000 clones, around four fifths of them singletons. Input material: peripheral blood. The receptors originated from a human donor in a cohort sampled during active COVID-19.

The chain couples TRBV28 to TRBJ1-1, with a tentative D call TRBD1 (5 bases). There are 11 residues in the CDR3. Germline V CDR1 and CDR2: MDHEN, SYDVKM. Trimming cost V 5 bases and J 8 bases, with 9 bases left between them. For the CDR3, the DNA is TGTGCCAGCAGTCTAAGGACAGAAGCTTTCTTT. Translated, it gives CASSLRTEAFF.

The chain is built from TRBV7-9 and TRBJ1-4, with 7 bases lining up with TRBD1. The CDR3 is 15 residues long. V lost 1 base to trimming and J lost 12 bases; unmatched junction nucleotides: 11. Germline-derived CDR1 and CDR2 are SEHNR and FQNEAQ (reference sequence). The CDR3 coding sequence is TGTGCCAGCAGCTTAGTCGAGGGGGCTGCGGTGGAACTGTTTTTT. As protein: CASSLVEGAAVELFF. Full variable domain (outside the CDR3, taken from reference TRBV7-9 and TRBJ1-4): DTGVSQNPRHKITKRGQNVTFRCDPISEHNRLYWYRQTLGQGPEFLTYFQNEAQLEKSRLLSDRFSAERPKGSFSTLEIQRTEQGDSAMYLCASSLVEGAAVELFFGSGTQLSVL.

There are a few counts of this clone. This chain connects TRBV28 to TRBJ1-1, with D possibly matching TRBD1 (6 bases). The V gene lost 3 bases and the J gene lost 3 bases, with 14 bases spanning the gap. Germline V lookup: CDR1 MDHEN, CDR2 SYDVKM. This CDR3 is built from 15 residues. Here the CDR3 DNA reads TGTGCCAGCAGTTTCGTGGCAGGGGCGGACACTGAAGCTTTCTTT. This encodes CASSFVAGADTEAFF.

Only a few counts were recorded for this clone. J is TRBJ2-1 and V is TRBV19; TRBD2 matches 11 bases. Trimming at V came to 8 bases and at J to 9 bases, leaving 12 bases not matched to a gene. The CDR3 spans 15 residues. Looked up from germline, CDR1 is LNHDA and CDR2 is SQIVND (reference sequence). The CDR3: CASSGLLAGEGEQFF. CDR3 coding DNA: TGTGCCAGTTCAGGCCTACTAGCGGGGGAAGGTGAGCAGTTCTTC.

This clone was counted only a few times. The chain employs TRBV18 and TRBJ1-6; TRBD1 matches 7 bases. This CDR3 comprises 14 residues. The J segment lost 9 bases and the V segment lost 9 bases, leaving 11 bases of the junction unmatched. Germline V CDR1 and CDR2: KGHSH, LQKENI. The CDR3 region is CASGVGRQGSPLHF. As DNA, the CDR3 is TGTGCCAGTGGGGTAGGACGACAGGGTTCACCCCTCCACTTT.

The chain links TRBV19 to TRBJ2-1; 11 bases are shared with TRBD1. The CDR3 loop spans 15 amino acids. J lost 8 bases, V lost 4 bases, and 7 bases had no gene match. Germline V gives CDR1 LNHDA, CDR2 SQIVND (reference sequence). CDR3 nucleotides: TGTGCCAGTAGTAAGGACAGGGGGCCTTCGGATGAGCAGTTCTTC. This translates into CASSKDRGPSDEQFF.

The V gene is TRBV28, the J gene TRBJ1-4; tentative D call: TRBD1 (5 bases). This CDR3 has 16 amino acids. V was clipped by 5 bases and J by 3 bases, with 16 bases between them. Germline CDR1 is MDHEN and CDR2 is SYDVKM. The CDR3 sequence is CASSPEGRPANEKLFF. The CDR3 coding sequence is TGTGCCAGCAGTCCGGAGGGGCGTCCGGCTAATGAAAAACTGTTTTTT. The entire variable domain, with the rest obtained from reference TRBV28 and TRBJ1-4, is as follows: DVKVTQSSRYLVKRTGEKVFLECVQDMDHENMFWYRQDPGLGLRLIYFSYDVKMKEKGDIPEGYSVSREKKERFSLILESASTNQTSMYLCASSPEGRPANEKLFFGSGTQLSVL.

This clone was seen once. The CDR3 DNA follows: TGTGCCAGCAGGCCCGTCTGGCTAGCGGGAGGCACCGGGGAGCTGTTTTTT. Encoded protein: CASRPVWLAGGTGELFF. This chain joins TRBV27 and TRBJ2-2; 11 nucleotides agree with TRBD2. V was clipped by 6 bases and J by 4 bases; unmatched bases: 10. The CDR3 totals 17 residues. Germline V lookup: CDR1 MNHEY, CDR2 SMNVEV (reference sequence).

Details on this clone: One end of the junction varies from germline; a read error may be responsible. The CDR3 loop reads CASSQDTSRDTQYF. As DNA, the CDR3 is TGTGCCAGCAGCCAAGATACTAGCAGAGATACGCAGTATTTT. The chain has TRBV4-2 and TRBJ2-3, with D perhaps matching TRBD2 (6 bases). The germline gives CDR1 LGHNA, CDR2 YNFKEQ. This CDR3 has 14 residues.

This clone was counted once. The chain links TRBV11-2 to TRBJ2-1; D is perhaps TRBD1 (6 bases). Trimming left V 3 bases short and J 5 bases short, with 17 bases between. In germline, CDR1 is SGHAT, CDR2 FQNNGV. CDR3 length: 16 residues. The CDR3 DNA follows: TGTGCCAGCAGCTTCAGGCACAGGGAAGGGGACAATGAGCAGTTCTTC. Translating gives CASSFRHREGDNEQFF.

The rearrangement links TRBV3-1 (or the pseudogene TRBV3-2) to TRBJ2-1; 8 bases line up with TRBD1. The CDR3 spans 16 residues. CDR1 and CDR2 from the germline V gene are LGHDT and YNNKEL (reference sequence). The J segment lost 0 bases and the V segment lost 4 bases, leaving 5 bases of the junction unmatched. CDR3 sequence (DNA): TGTGCCAGCAGCCTGAGACAGGGGCTCTCCTACAATGAGCAGTTCTTC. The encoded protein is CASSLRQGLSYNEQFF.

CDR3 residues: CASSIGRGSVGELFF. The DNA of the CDR3 is TGTGCCAGTAGTATAGGACGCGGGAGTGTCGGGGAGCTGTTTTTT. The chain uses TRBV19 and TRBJ2-2; 7 bases fit TRBD2. Germline assignment: CDR1 LNHDA and CDR2 SQIVND (reference sequence). The trim removed 1 base at V and 7 bases at J, leaving 6 bases unmatched. The CDR3 consists of 15 residues.

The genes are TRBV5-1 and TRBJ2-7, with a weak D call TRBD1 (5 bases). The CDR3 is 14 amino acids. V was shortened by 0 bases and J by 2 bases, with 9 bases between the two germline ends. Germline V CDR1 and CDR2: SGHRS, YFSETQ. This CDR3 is CASSLEGIAYEQYF. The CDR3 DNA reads TGCGCCAGCAGCTTGGAGGGGATAGCCTACGAGCAGTACTTC.

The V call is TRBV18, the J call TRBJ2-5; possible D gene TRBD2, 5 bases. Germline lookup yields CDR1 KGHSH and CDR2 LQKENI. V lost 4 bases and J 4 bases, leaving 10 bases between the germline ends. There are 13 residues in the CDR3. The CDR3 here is CASSQGGGETQYF. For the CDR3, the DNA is TGTGCCAGCTCACAAGGAGGAGGAGAGACCCAGTACTTC.

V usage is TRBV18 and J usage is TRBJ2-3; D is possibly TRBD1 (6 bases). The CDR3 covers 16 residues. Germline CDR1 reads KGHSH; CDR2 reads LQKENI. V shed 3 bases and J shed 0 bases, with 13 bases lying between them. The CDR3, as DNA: TGTGCCAGCTCACCGCAGGGACAATCTAGCACAGATACGCAGTATTTT. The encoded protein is CASSPQGQSSTDTQYF.

The chain's CDR3 is CASSQGARGINQPQHF. CDR3 DNA: TGTGCCAGCAGCCAAGGGGCCAGGGGAATCAATCAGCCCCAGCATTTT. The chain employs TRBV3-1 (or the pseudogene TRBV3-2) and TRBJ1-5, with D possibly being TRBD1 (6 bases). The CDR3 runs 16 residues. CDR1 and CDR2 from the germline V gene are LGHDT and YNNKEL (reference sequence). The ends were cut back, 1 base at V and 3 bases at J, with 13 bases in the middle.

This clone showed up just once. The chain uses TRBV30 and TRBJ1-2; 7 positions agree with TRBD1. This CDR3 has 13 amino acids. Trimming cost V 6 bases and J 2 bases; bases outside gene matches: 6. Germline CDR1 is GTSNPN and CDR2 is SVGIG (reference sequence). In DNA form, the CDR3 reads TGTGCCTGTACGGGACAGACGAACTATGGCTACACCTTC. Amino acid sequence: CACTGQTNYGYTF.

CDR3 bases: TGTGCCAGCAGCTTAGATAGGCGGAATACGCAGTATTTT. Translating gives CASSLDRRNTQYF. J is TRBJ2-3 and V is TRBV11-2; no firm D call. CDR1 and CDR2 from the germline V gene are SGHAT and FQNNGV. CDR3 length: 13 amino acids. V shed 0 bases and J shed 7 bases, with 8 bases lying between them.

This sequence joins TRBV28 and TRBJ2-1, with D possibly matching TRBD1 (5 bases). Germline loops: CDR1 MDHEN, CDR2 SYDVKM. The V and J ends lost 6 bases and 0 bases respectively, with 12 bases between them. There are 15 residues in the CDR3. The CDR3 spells CASSPPQGSYNEQFF. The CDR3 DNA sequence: TGTGCCAGCAGCCCACCTCAGGGCTCCTACAATGAGCAGTTCTTC.

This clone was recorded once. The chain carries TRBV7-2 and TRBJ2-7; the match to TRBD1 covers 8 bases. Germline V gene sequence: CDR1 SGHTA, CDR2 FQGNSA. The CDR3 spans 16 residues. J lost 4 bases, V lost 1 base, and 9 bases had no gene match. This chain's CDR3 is CASSLGGTGLGYEQYF. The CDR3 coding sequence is TGTGCCAGCAGCTTAGGGGGGACAGGTTTGGGATACGAGCAGTACTTC. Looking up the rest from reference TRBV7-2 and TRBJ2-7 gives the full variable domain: GAGVSQSPSNKVTEKGKDVELRCDPISGHTALYWYRQSLGQGLEFLIYFQGNSAPDKSGLPSDRFSAERTGGSVSTLTIQRTQQEDSAVYLCASSLGGTGLGYEQYFGPGTRLTVT.

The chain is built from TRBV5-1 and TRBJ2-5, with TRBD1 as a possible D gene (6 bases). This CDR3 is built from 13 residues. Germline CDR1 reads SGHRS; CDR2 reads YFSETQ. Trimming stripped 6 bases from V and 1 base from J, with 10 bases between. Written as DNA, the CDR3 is TGCGCCAGCAAACAGGGACCCCAAGAGACCCAGTACTTC. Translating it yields CASKQGPQETQYF.

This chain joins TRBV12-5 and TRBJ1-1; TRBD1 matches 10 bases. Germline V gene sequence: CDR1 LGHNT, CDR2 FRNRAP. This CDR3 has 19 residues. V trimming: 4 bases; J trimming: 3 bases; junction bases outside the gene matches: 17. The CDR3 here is CASGSSPPGQGRMDTEAFF. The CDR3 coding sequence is TGTGCTAGTGGTTCCAGTCCCCCGGGACAGGGGCGGATGGACACTGAAGCTTTCTTT.

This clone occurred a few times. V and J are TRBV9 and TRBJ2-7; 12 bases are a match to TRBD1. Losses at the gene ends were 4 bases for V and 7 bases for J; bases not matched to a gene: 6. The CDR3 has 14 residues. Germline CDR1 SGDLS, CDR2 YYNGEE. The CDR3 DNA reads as TGTGCCAGCAGCCGGGGACAGGGGGCGCGGGAGCAGTACTTC. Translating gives CASSRGQGAREQYF.

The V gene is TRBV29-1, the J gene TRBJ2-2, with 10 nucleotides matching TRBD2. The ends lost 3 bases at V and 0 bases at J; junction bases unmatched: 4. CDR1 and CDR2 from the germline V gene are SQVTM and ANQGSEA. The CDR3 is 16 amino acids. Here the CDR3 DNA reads TGCAGCGTTGAGACACTAGCGGGACCGAACACCGGGGAGCTGTTTTTT. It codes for CSVETLAGPNTGELFF.

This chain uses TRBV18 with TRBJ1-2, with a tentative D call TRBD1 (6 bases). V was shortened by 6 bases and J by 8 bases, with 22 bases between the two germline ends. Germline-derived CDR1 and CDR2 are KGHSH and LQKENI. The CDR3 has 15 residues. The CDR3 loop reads CASSPDSRGVEGYTF. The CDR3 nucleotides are TGTGCCAGCTCGCCCGACAGCAGGGGAGTAGAAGGCTACACCTTC. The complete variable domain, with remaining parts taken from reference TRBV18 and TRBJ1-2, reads NAGVMQNPRHLVRRRGQEARLRCSPMKGHSHVYWYRQLPEEGLKFMVYLQKENIIDESGMPKERFSAEFPKEGPSILRIQQVVRGDSAAYFCASSPDSRGVEGYTFGSGTRLTVV.

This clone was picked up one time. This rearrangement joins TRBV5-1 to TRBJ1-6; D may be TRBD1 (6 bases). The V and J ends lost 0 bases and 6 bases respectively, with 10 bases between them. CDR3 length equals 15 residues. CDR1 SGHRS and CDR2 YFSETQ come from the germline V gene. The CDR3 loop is CASSLVAGANSPLHF. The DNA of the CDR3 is TGCGCCAGCAGCTTGGTGGCGGGGGCTAATTCACCCCTCCACTTT. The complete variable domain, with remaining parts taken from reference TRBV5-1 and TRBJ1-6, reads KAGVTQTPRYLIKTRGQQVTLSCSPISGHRSVSWYQQTPGQGLQFLFEYFSETQRNKGNFPGRFSGRQFSNSRSEMNVSTLELGDSALYLCASSLVAGANSPLHFGNGTRLTVT.

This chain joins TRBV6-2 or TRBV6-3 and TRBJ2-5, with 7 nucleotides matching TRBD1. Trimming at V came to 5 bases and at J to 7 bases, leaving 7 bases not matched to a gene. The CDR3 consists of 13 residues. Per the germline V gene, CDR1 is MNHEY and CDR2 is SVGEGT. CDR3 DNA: TGTGCCAGCAGTGCGACAGGGCCGGTGACCCAGTACTTC. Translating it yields CASSATGPVTQYF.